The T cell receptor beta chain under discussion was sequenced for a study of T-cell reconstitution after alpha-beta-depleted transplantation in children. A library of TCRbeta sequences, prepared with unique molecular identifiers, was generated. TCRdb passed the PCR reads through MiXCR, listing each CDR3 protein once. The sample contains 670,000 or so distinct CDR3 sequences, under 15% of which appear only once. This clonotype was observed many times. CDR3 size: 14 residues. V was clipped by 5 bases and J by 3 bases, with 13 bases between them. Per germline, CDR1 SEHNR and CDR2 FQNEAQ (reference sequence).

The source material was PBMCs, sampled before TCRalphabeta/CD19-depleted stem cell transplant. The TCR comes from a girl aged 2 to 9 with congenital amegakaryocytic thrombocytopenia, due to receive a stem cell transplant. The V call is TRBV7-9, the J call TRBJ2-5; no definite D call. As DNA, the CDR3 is TGTGCCAGCAGCCCATTGGGTCGGGAAGAGACCCAGTACTTC. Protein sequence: CASSPLGREETQYF.